One TCR beta chain is described in this entry. Antigen unknown. Germline-derived CDR1 and CDR2 are MDHEN and SYDVKM. Trimming stripped 6 bases from V and 4 bases from J, with 13 bases between. The CDR3 loop spans 14 amino acids. This sample stems from a study of immune evolution from preneoplasia to lung adenocarcinoma. Study-wide results and caveats: Clonality was highest in normal lung, lower in later-stage lesions apparently. From normal lung to invasive adenocarcinoma, top clone frequencies appeared to decrease.

Measured with immunoSEQ multiplex PCR; TCRdb has only the in-frame clones, and not every one. The data contain over 11,000 clones, approximately 78% of them singletons. The sequencing sample was made of FFPE minimally invasive lung adenocarcinoma tissue. The V and J genes are TRBV28 and TRBJ1-5; TRBD1 is a possible D gene (6 bases). The sequence came from a person in their 70s with lung adenocarcinoma. The CDR3 is CASSRGGNNQPQHF. The CDR3, as DNA: TGTGCCAGCAGCCGGGGGGGCAATAATCAGCCCCAGCATTTT. The full variable domain, its missing parts supplied by reference TRBV28 and TRBJ1-5, is DVKVTQSSRYLVKRTGEKVFLECVQDMDHENMFWYRQDPGLGLRLIYFSYDVKMKEKGDIPEGYSVSREKKERFSLILESASTNQTSMYLCASSRGGNNQPQHFGDGTRLSIL.